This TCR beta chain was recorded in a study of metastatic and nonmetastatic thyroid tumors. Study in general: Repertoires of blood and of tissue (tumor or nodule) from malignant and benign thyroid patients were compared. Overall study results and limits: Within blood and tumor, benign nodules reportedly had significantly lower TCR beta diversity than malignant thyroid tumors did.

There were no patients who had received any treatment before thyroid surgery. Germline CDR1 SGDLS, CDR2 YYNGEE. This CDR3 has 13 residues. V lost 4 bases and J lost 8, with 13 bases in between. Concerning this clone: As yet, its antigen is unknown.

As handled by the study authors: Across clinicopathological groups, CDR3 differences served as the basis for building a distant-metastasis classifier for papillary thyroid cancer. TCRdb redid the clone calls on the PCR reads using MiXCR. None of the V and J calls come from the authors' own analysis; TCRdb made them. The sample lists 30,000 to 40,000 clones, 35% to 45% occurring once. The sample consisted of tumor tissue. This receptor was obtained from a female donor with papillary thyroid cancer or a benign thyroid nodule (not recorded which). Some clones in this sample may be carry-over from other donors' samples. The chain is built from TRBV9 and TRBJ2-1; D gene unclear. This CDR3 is CASSTRLSDEQFF. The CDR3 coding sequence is TGTGCCAGCAGCACACGACTCTCCGATGAGCAGTTCTTC.